This TCR beta chain was profiled in a study of T-cell reconstitution after alpha-beta-depleted transplantation in children. Study-wide results and caveats: There were reportedly several hundred expanded graft clones from which alpha-beta T cells came about two months after transplant.

CDR3 length: 16 residues. The germline V gene has CDR1 LGHNA and CDR2 YSLEER. The V end lost 0 bases, the J end lost 1 base, and 12 bases lay between the germline ends. Note on this clonotype: Its antigen is not known.

TCRbeta library construction was performed incorporating unique molecular identifiers. TCRdb reprocessed the PCR reads via MiXCR and lists one record per CDR3 protein. The table includes 580,000 or so distinct CDR3 sequences, about 23% detected once. Here the sequenced sample was PBMCs, mostly from graft donor cells, taken 360 days after TCRalphabeta/CD19-depleted stem cell transplant. This sequence was found in a boy under two years old who had a stem cell transplant for acute myeloid leukemia, so the T cells may come from the graft donor. J is TRBJ1-1 and V is TRBV4-3; no clear D. CDR3 nucleotide sequence: TGCGCCAGCAGCCAAGATATGGCACAACCGAACACTGAAGCTTTCTTT. Translation gives CASSQDMAQPNTEAFF.